These 19 T cell receptor beta chains share one sample of origin, sequenced in a study of blood T cell repertoires in COVID-19. Assay: immunoSEQ multiplex PCR; the TCRdb copy retains only in-frame clones and omits some. The sample carries 110,000 to 150,000 clones, approximately 86% recorded once. Specimen: peripheral blood. These receptors were obtained from a human donor in a cohort sampled during active COVID-19.

The V call is TRBV6-2 or TRBV6-3, the J call TRBJ2-7; 11 nucleotides line up with TRBD2. There are 19 residues in the CDR3. V dropped 5 bases and J dropped 9; count of bases not matched to a gene: 24. Germline V gene data show CDR1 as MNHEY and CDR2 as SVGEGT. CDR3 nucleotide sequence: TGTGCCAGCAGTCCACCCAGACTAGCGGGACGCCCCAACCAATGGGGGCAGTACTTC. Translated: CASSPPRLAGRPNQWGQYF.

This clone has just a few counts. V usage is TRBV11-2 and J usage is TRBJ2-3, with 10 bases identical to TRBD2. The V segment lost 5 bases and the J segment 6 bases; nucleotides outside the gene matches: 8. The length of the CDR3 is 15 residues. Per the germline V gene, CDR1 is SGHAT and CDR2 is FQNNGV. The CDR3 coding sequence is TGTGCCAGCAGCATCAGCGGGAGGGCTTCCGATACGCAGTATTTT. Its translation is CASSISGRASDTQYF.

The rearrangement uses TRBV9 and TRBJ1-4; the D is unclear. CDR3 length equals 14 residues. V was trimmed by 0 bases and J by 12 bases, leaving 15 bases between them. Germline V gene data show CDR1 as SGDLS and CDR2 as YYNGEE. The CDR3 reads CASSVGGSAGQLFF. The CDR3 DNA is TGTGCCAGCAGCGTAGGAGGGTCCGCCGGGCAACTGTTTTTT.

This sequence joins TRBV2 and TRBJ2-1; D is possibly TRBD1 (6 bases). Germline CDR1 is SNHLY and CDR2 is FYNNEI. Trimming pared 6 bases from V and 8 bases from J, leaving 14 bases between. The CDR3 totals 13 residues. CDR3 in amino acids: CASSPQGLDEQFF. The CDR3 DNA sequence: TGTGCCAGCAGCCCTCAGGGGTTAGATGAGCAGTTCTTC.

The rearrangement links TRBV6-6 to TRBJ2-5, with 7 nucleotides matching TRBD1. Germline CDR1 is MNHNY and CDR2 is SVGAGI (reference sequence). V was clipped by 5 bases and J by 2 bases; unmatched bases: 5. This CDR3 contains 14 residues. The CDR3 DNA follows: TGTGCCAGCAGTACTCCGGACAGGCAAGAGACCCAGTACTTC. Translating it yields CASSTPDRQETQYF.

The chain uses TRBV7-2 and TRBJ2-3, with TRBD2 matching 9 bases. V lost 5 bases to trimming and J lost 9 bases; unmatched junction nucleotides: 3. This CDR3 spans 12 amino acids. Per germline, CDR1 SGHTA and CDR2 FQGNSA. CDR3 DNA sequence: TGTGCCAGCAGCCCGCTAGCGGGGACGCAGTATTTT. This gives the protein CASSPLAGTQYF.

This clone turned up a few times. The chain couples TRBV28 to TRBJ1-1; D is possibly TRBD1 (6 bases). Germline V gene sequence: CDR1 MDHEN, CDR2 SYDVKM. Trimming shortened V by 3 bases and J by 1 base, and 18 bases separated the two germline ends. This CDR3 spans 17 amino acids. The CDR3 loop is CASSFMGRGTSNTEAFF. CDR3 sequence (DNA): TGTGCCAGCAGTTTTATGGGCAGGGGAACCTCGAACACTGAAGCTTTCTTT.

This clone was observed once. The chain employs TRBV18 and TRBJ1-2; no definite D call. The CDR3 has 14 amino acids. Trimming shortened V by 3 bases and J by 0 bases, and 8 bases separated the two germline ends. CDR1 is KGHSH, CDR2 LQKENI, per germline. CDR3 nucleotide sequence: TGTGCCAGCTCACCCGGCGGAGCTAACTATGGCTACACCTTC. As protein: CASSPGGANYGYTF.

The V and J genes are TRBV7-2 and TRBJ2-1; no reliable D call. V lost 3 bases to trimming and J lost 0 bases, with 9 bases between them. The CDR3 consists of 15 residues. In germline, CDR1 is SGHTA, CDR2 FQGNSA. The CDR3 reads CASSFALSSYNEQFF. The CDR3 DNA follows: TGTGCCAGCAGCTTTGCGTTGAGCTCCTACAATGAGCAGTTCTTC.

J is TRBJ2-7 and V is TRBV25-1; possibly TRBD1 for D (5 bases). The germline gives CDR1 MGHDK, CDR2 SYGVNS. The CDR3 is made up of 14 amino acids. V was shortened by 0 bases and J by 0 bases, with 6 bases between the two germline ends. CDR3 bases: TGTGCCAGCAGTGAATATACAGGCTCCTACGAGCAGTACTTC. It codes for CASSEYTGSYEQYF.

This chain connects TRBV20-1 to TRBJ1-5; 7 nucleotides match TRBD1. Germline CDR1 reads DFQATT; CDR2 reads SNEGSKA (reference sequence). V was pared by 3 bases and J by 1 base, with 12 bases of the junction left unmatched. The CDR3 has 17 residues. In DNA form, the CDR3 reads TGCAGTGCTAGTCAGAACAGGGGACGAAGCAGCAATCAGCCCCAGCATTTT. Its translation: CSASQNRGRSSNQPQHF.

This clone was detected only a few times. V gene TRBV3-1 (or the pseudogene TRBV3-2) combines with J gene TRBJ2-7, with TRBD1 matching 8 bases. CDR1 and CDR2 from the germline V gene are LGHDT and YNNKEL (reference sequence). This CDR3 has 16 residues. V gave up 3 bases and J gave up 7 bases; unmatched junction bases: 14. The chain's CDR3 is CASSQRGGQGLGEQYF. The DNA for the CDR3 is TGTGCCAGCAGCCAGAGAGGAGGACAGGGTTTGGGTGAGCAGTACTTC.

The V call is TRBV11-2, the J call TRBJ2-2; D might be TRBD1 (7 bases). V was cut by 5 bases and J by 4 bases, with 14 bases left in between. The CDR3 length is 15 residues. Germline-derived CDR1 and CDR2 are SGHAT and FQNNGV. The CDR3 loop reads CASSLRQGGTGELFF. The CDR3 DNA sequence: TGTGCCAGCAGCCTACGACAGGGAGGCACCGGGGAGCTGTTTTTT.

The chain carries TRBV18 and TRBJ2-1; TRBD2 aligns across 10 bases. The trim removed 0 bases at V and 0 bases at J, leaving 5 bases unmatched. The CDR3 loop spans 18 amino acids. The germline V gene has CDR1 KGHSH and CDR2 LQKENI. The CDR3 bases are TGTGCCAGCTCACCACCGGGGACTAGCGCCAACTCCTACAATGAGCAGTTCTTC. Translating gives CASSPPGTSANSYNEQFF.

The rearrangement links TRBV28 to TRBJ1-5; D gene uncertain. The germline V and J ends were trimmed by 4 bases and 0 bases, with 4 bases remaining between them. Germline CDR1 is MDHEN and CDR2 is SYDVKM. The CDR3 runs to 13 residues. In DNA, the CDR3 is TGTGCCAGCAGTTACTATAGCAATCAGCCCCAGCATTTT. Its protein product is CASSYYSNQPQHF.

V gene TRBV11-1 combines with J gene TRBJ1-3; D not certain. The germline gives CDR1 SGHAT, CDR2 FQDESV (reference sequence). The CDR3 contains 14 residues. V was shortened by 5 bases and J by 3 bases, with 11 bases between the two germline ends. CDR3 bases: TGTGCCAGCAGCCCGATCGTAGTTGGAAACACCATATATTTT. Translation gives CASSPIVVGNTIYF. Variable domain in full (rest from reference TRBV11-1 and TRBJ1-3): EAEVAQSPRYKITEKSQAVAFWCDPISGHATLYWYRQILGQGPELLVQFQDESVVDDSQLPKDRFSAERLKGVDSTLKIQPAELGDSAMYLCASSPIVVGNTIYFGEGSWLTVV.

The chain combines TRBV5-1 with TRBJ2-5; D perhaps matches TRBD1 (6 bases). The CDR3 runs 16 residues. The ends were cut back, 0 bases at V and 1 base at J, with 13 bases in the middle. Germline V lookup: CDR1 SGHRS, CDR2 YFSETQ. The CDR3 DNA is TGCGCCAGCAGCTTGGCCGGGGCAGGGGTCCAAGAGACCCAGTACTTC. Its protein product is CASSLAGAGVQETQYF.

The count of this clone is one. The CDR3, as DNA: TGTGCCAGCAGTATGACAGGTTTACAAGCTTTCTTT. Its translation is CASSMTGLQAFF. The chain employs TRBV28 and TRBJ1-1; perhaps TRBD1 as D (6 bases). Germline loops: CDR1 MDHEN, CDR2 SYDVKM. The germline V and J ends were trimmed by 5 bases and 9 bases, with 13 bases remaining between them. CDR3 length: 12 amino acids.

The chain carries TRBV4-1 and TRBJ1-3; D is uncertain. V dropped 3 bases and J dropped 0 bases, with 9 bases sitting between them. The germline V gene encodes CDR1 MGHRA and CDR2 YSYEKL. CDR3 size: 15 residues. The CDR3 is CASSHVRSSGNTIYF. The CDR3 DNA is TGCGCCAGCAGCCATGTCCGGAGCTCTGGAAACACCATATATTTT.